This T cell receptor (beta chain) came from a study of cytomegalovirus exposure and HLA in healthy donors. Study observations and caveats: According to the study, roughly 160 TCR beta chains were cytomegalovirus-associated.

Primers: 60 Vbeta forward and 13 Jbeta reverse. Assay used: immunoSEQ multiplex PCR; TCRdb lists only in-frame clones, some missing. The sample shows 50,000 to 70,000 clones, 65% to 85% of them seen only once. Points on this clone: The antigen is not known.

The CDR3 is made up of 19 amino acids. Trimming at V came to 2 bases and at J to 4 bases, leaving 19 bases not matched to a gene. Germline V gives CDR1 SGHRS, CDR2 YFSETQ. This receptor was obtained from a female donor in good health and CMV-seronegative. Material: PBMCs. V and J are TRBV5-1 and TRBJ1-1; TRBD1 matches 8 bases. CDR3 region: CASSLGGDRTTWLSTEAFF. The CDR3 DNA sequence: TGCGCCAGCAGCTTAGGGGGGGACAGGACTACGTGGTTGAGCACTGAAGCTTTCTTT.